What follows are 28 T cell receptor beta chains derived from one specimen sequenced in a study of early T cells in non-severe SARS-CoV-2 infection. TCRdb redid the calling of the 5' RACE reads with MiXCR, one entry per CDR3 protein. The sample yields around 64,000 distinct CDR3 sequences, around 12% seen once. The sample was whole blood, taken at baseline. The source is an adult who was a healthcare worker with PCR-confirmed SARS-CoV-2 infection or an uninfected control (not recorded which).

This clonotype was detected ten times or more. The genes are TRBV7-9 and TRBJ1-4; 9 nucleotides align to TRBD1. Germline loops: CDR1 SEHNR, CDR2 FQNEAQ (reference sequence). CDR3 size: 16 residues. Losses at the gene ends were 1 base for V and 6 bases for J; bases not matched to a gene: 6. This CDR3 reads CASSLEEQGAYEKLFF. The CDR3 nucleotides read TGTGCCAGCAGCTTAGAGGAACAGGGGGCTTATGAAAAACTGTTTTTT.

This clonotype has a handful of counts. The V and J genes are TRBV5-1 and TRBJ2-3, with D possibly TRBD2 on 5 matching bases. The V end lost 1 base, the J end lost 6 bases, and 15 bases lay between the germline ends. The CDR3 totals 15 residues. CDR1 and CDR2 from the germline V gene are SGHRS and YFSETQ. This CDR3 is CASSLFSGLADTQYF. The CDR3 DNA reads TGCGCCAGCAGCTTGTTTTCCGGGTTAGCGGATACGCAGTATTTT.

This clonotype turned up a few times. This chain connects TRBV27 to TRBJ1-1; possibly TRBD1 for D (5 bases). Germline CDR1 is MNHEY and CDR2 is SMNVEV (reference sequence). The CDR3 sequence is 14 residues long. V lost 6 bases and J lost 7, with 18 bases in between. The CDR3 protein is CASRDPRQTSEAFF. For the CDR3, the DNA is TGTGCCAGCAGGGACCCAAGACAGACAAGTGAAGCTTTCTTT.

This clonotype was recorded at least ten times. The chain couples TRBV20-1 to TRBJ1-1; TRBD1 is a possible D gene (6 bases). CDR1 and CDR2 (germline): DFQATT, SNEGSKA (reference sequence). This CDR3 is built from 13 residues. The germline V and J ends were trimmed by 5 bases and 3 bases, with 13 bases remaining between them. CDR3 amino acids: CSAPGQSYTEAFF. CDR3 DNA sequence: TGCAGTGCTCCAGGACAGAGCTACACTGAAGCTTTCTTT.

This clonotype occurred a few times. V usage is TRBV19 and J usage is TRBJ2-1, with TRBD1 as a possible D gene (5 bases). The CDR3 contains 16 residues. V lost 3 bases and J lost 0, with 12 bases in between. Germline values: CDR1 LNHDA, CDR2 SQIVND (reference sequence). The CDR3: CASSIWTSGSYNEQFF. Here the CDR3 DNA reads TGTGCCAGTAGTATCTGGACATCCGGCTCCTACAATGAGCAGTTCTTC.

This clonotype has only a few counts. The chain couples TRBV25-1 to TRBJ2-1, with D possibly called TRBD1 or TRBD2 (6 bases each). Trimming stripped 3 bases from V and 6 bases from J, with 15 bases between. The CDR3 totals 15 residues. Germline values: CDR1 MGHDK, CDR2 SYGVNS. The CDR3 bases are TGTGCCAGCAGTGAGCCGGGGGCTCCTTTCAATGAGCAGTTCTTC. Its translation is CASSEPGAPFNEQFF.

The rearrangement joins TRBV20-1 to TRBJ1-1; 7 nucleotides align to TRBD1. V shed 6 bases, J shed 7 bases, and the junction held 5 bases outside the gene matches. This CDR3 is built from 11 residues. Germline lookup yields CDR1 DFQATT and CDR2 SNEGSKA (reference sequence). DNA for the CDR3: TGCAGTGCCTACTACAGGGGTGAAGCTTTCTTT. Translated, it gives CSAYYRGEAFF.

In its sample, this clonotype was seen a few times. The chain uses TRBV6-2 or TRBV6-3 and TRBJ2-7, with 9 bases identical to TRBD1. V lost 5 bases, J lost 7 bases, and 9 bases stayed unmatched. CDR3 size: 14 residues. Germline V gene data show CDR1 as MNHEY and CDR2 as SVGEGT. This chain's CDR3 is CASSGLQGAREQYF. The CDR3 DNA reads TGTGCCAGCAGTGGGCTACAGGGGGCTCGGGAGCAGTACTTC.

In its sample, this clonotype was seen a few times. The gene calls are TRBV7-6 and TRBJ2-7; 10 bases are a match to TRBD1. Germline V lookup: CDR1 SGHVS, CDR2 FNYEAQ. V was pared by 3 bases and J by 5 bases, with 4 bases of the junction left unmatched. CDR3 length: 14 amino acids. The CDR3 coding sequence is TGTGCCAGCAGCTTCTCCGGGACAGGGGACGAGCAGTACTTC. Translating gives CASSFSGTGDEQYF.

This clonotype was picked up many times. The chain recombines TRBV30 with TRBJ2-3; D is perhaps TRBD2 (6 bases). Germline V CDR1 and CDR2: GTSNPN, SVGIG (reference sequence). The CDR3 contains 14 residues. V was cut by 0 bases and J by 4 bases, with 11 bases left in between. CDR3 protein: CAWSVEAGPDTQYF. The DNA for the CDR3 is TGTGCCTGGAGTGTAGAGGCGGGGCCAGATACGCAGTATTTT.

This clonotype was seen at least ten times. The rearrangement joins TRBV5-1 to TRBJ1-4; no clear D. The CDR3 spans 15 residues. Germline loops: CDR1 SGHRS, CDR2 YFSETQ. Trimming pared 3 bases from V and 4 bases from J, leaving 13 bases between. The chain's CDR3 is CASSYGTKLNEKLFF. The CDR3 nucleotides are TGCGCCAGCAGCTACGGAACAAAGCTTAATGAAAAACTGTTTTTT.

This clonotype was seen only a few times. J is TRBJ1-2 and V is TRBV5-1; D perhaps matches TRBD1 (5 bases). V was trimmed by 2 bases and J by 7 bases, leaving 6 bases between them. The CDR3 is 11 residues long. Germline V lookup: CDR1 SGHRS, CDR2 YFSETQ. In nucleotides, the CDR3 is TGCGCCAGCAGCTTAGGGGTTGGCTACACCTTC. It encodes CASSLGVGYTF.

V is TRBV7-9 and J is TRBJ1-6; D is unclear. CDR3 length: 14 amino acids. CDR1 is SEHNR, CDR2 FQNEAQ, per germline (reference sequence). Trimming removed 10 bases from V and 9 bases from J, with 19 bases in between. CDR3 amino acids: CATGGPEGASPLHF. The DNA of the CDR3 is TGTGCCACCGGTGGCCCCGAAGGCGCTTCACCCCTCCACTTT.

This clonotype was detected ten times or more. The J gene is TRBJ2-7, the V gene TRBV19; unclear D gene. Germline V gives CDR1 LNHDA, CDR2 SQIVND (reference sequence). This CDR3 comprises 17 residues. Trimming took off 5 bases at V and 3 bases at J, with 23 bases between the two ends. The DNA for the CDR3 is TGTGCCAGTAGTCCCCGCCTCCAACAGAAAACCTTCTACGAGCAGTACTTC. Translated: CASSPRLQQKTFYEQYF.

The V and J genes are TRBV7-2 and TRBJ1-2, with D possibly matching TRBD1 (6 bases). This CDR3 contains 12 residues. The germline gives CDR1 SGHTA, CDR2 FQGNSA. The V end was cut by 3 bases, the J end by 8 bases, with 10 bases between. This CDR3 is CASSFTGLGYTF. The CDR3 DNA follows: TGTGCCAGCAGCTTTACAGGGTTAGGCTACACCTTC.

This clonotype was detected only a few times. The chain carries TRBV27 and TRBJ1-4; TRBD1 matches 8 bases. With V trimmed by 5 bases and J by 7 bases, 12 bases remained unmatched. Per germline, CDR1 MNHEY and CDR2 SMNVEV (reference sequence). This CDR3 spans 16 amino acids. CDR3 DNA sequence: TGTGCCAGCAGTCCCCTCTCGACAGGGGCGTTTGAAAAACTGTTTTTT. As protein: CASSPLSTGAFEKLFF.

This clonotype is labeled medium-sized. The genes are TRBV20-1 and TRBJ2-5; 7 bases are a match to TRBD1. Germline-derived CDR1 and CDR2 are DFQATT and SNEGSKA (reference sequence). The V gene end was trimmed by 1 base and the J gene end by 1 base; junction bases not matched to a gene: 3. The CDR3 spans 14 residues. The CDR3 nucleotides are TGCAGTGCTAGAGCCGGGACAGCCCAAGAGACCCAGTACTTC. This encodes CSARAGTAQETQYF.

The chain is built from TRBV11-2 and TRBJ2-7; D call uncertain. The CDR3 runs 14 residues. Germline V gene data show CDR1 as SGHAT and CDR2 as FQNNGV. Trimming removed 5 bases from V and 1 base from J, with 12 bases in between. The CDR3 loop is CASSPEWGSYEQYF. The CDR3 DNA follows: TGTGCCAGCAGCCCAGAATGGGGTTCCTACGAGCAGTACTTC. Full variable domain (outside the CDR3, taken from reference TRBV11-2 and TRBJ2-7): EAGVAQSPRYKIIEKRQSVAFWCNPISGHATLYWYQQILGQGPKLLIQFQNNGVVDDSQLPKDRFSAERLKGVDSTLKIQPAKLEDSAVYLCASSPEWGSYEQYFGPGTRLTVT.

This clonotype was recorded many times. The chain carries TRBV20-1 and TRBJ1-5, with TRBD1 matching over 7 bases. CDR1 and CDR2 (germline): DFQATT, SNEGSKA (reference sequence). The CDR3 totals 15 residues. V shed 2 bases and J 2 bases; nucleotides not matched to a gene: 6. In DNA form, the CDR3 reads TGCAGTGCTAGAACGACAGGGACAGGCAATCAGCCCCAGCATTTT. Its translation is CSARTTGTGNQPQHF.

This rearrangement joins TRBV6-5 to TRBJ2-1, with 11 bases aligning to TRBD2. V was pared by 5 bases and J by 8 bases, with 5 bases of the junction left unmatched. The CDR3 sequence is 14 residues long. The germline CDR1 and CDR2 sequences are MNHEY and SVGAGI. In DNA, the CDR3 is TGTGCCAGCAGTGTAGCGGGAGGGCCGGATGAGCAGTTCTTC. It codes for CASSVAGGPDEQFF.

The V gene is TRBV6-6, the J gene TRBJ1-4; 7 nucleotides line up with TRBD1. J was trimmed by 5 bases and V by 8 bases; bases with no gene match: 2. The CDR3 extends over 12 amino acids. Germline V gives CDR1 MNHNY, CDR2 SVGAGI (reference sequence). The CDR3, as DNA: TGTGCCAGCTGGGACAGAAATGAAAAACTGTTTTTT. Protein: CASWDRNEKLFF.

This clonotype showed up just a few times. CDR3 DNA sequence: TGTGCCAGCAGCGGAAGGACTAGCGGGAGTTGGGATGAGCAGTTCTTC. Its protein product is CASSGRTSGSWDEQFF. The chain joins TRBV9 to TRBJ2-1; 13 bases map to TRBD2. J was trimmed by 8 bases and V by 3 bases; bases with no gene match: 8. Germline lookup yields CDR1 SGDLS and CDR2 YYNGEE. This CDR3 comprises 16 residues.

V is TRBV7-9 and J is TRBJ2-7; D is perhaps TRBD2 (6 bases). The germline V gene has CDR1 SEHNR and CDR2 FQNEAQ (reference sequence). V dropped 10 bases and J dropped 0 bases, with 16 bases sitting between them. The CDR3 has 14 residues. The CDR3 here is CATASEMSSYEQYF. The DNA for the CDR3 is TGTGCCACCGCTAGCGAGATGAGCTCCTACGAGCAGTACTTC. Variable domain in full (rest from reference TRBV7-9 and TRBJ2-7): DTGVSQNPRHKITKRGQNVTFRCDPISEHNRLYWYRQTLGQGPEFLTYFQNEAQLEKSRLLSDRFSAERPKGSFSTLEIQRTEQGDSAMYLCATASEMSSYEQYFGPGTRLTVT.

This rearrangement joins TRBV6-2 or TRBV6-3 to TRBJ2-7; 8 bases map to TRBD1. This CDR3 contains 15 residues. Germline values: CDR1 MNHEY, CDR2 SVGEGT. The J segment lost 2 bases and the V segment lost 7 bases, leaving 10 bases of the junction unmatched. The CDR3 DNA reads TGTGCCAGCATCCCCCGGGGGACAGGAACCTACGAGCAGTACTTC. Translated: CASIPRGTGTYEQYF.

This CDR3 reads CASSLAGQNTEAFF. The DNA of the CDR3 is TGTGCCAGCAGCTTAGCGGGGCAGAACACTGAAGCTTTCTTT. The chain couples TRBV7-6 to TRBJ1-1; the D gene is possibly TRBD1 (5 bases). The CDR3 loop spans 14 amino acids. CDR1 and CDR2 (germline): SGHVS, FNYEAQ. Trimming took off 0 bases at V and 1 base at J, with 6 bases between the two ends.

This clonotype was counted ten times or more. The J gene is TRBJ2-5, the V gene TRBV28; 13 nucleotides match TRBD2. Germline CDR1 MDHEN, CDR2 SYDVKM. J was trimmed by 1 base and V by 8 bases; bases with no gene match: 16. This CDR3 is built from 19 residues. The DNA for the CDR3 is TGTGCCAGCTATGGGTCCCCGGGACTAGCGGGACTGATCCAAGAGACCCAGTACTTC. It specifies CASYGSPGLAGLIQETQYF.

CDR3 region: CASSPQPGGRDTQYF. The CDR3 coding sequence is TGTGCCAGCAGCCCCCAGCCGGGGGGACGAGATACGCAGTATTTT. This rearrangement joins TRBV3-1 to TRBJ2-3; 7 nucleotides line up with TRBD2. V dropped 4 bases and J dropped 5; count of bases not matched to a gene: 9. This CDR3 is 15 amino acids long. Per germline, CDR1 LGHDT and CDR2 YNNKEL (reference sequence).

V is TRBV7-2 and J is TRBJ2-3, with 9 bases identical to TRBD2. The CDR3 covers 15 residues. Germline V gives CDR1 SGHTA, CDR2 FQGNSA. V shed 5 bases, J shed 4 bases, and the junction held 7 bases outside the gene matches. The CDR3 region has the DNA TGTGCCAGCAGCCCGTTGGCGGGGGGGCCAGATACGCAGTATTTT. Its translation is CASSPLAGGPDTQYF.